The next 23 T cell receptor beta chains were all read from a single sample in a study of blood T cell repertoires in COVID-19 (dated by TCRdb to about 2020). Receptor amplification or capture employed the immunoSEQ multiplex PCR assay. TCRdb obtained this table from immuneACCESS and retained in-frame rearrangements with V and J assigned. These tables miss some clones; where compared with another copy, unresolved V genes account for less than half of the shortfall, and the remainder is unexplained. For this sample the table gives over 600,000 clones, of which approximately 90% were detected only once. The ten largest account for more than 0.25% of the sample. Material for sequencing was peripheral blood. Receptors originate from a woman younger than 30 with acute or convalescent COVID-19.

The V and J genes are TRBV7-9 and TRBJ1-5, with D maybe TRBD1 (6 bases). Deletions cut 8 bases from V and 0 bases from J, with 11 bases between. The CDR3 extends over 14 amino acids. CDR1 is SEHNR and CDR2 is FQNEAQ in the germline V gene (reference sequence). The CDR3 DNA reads TGTGCCAGCCAAAGGGGGAATAGCAATCAGCCCCAGCATTTT. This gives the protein CASQRGNSNQPQHF.

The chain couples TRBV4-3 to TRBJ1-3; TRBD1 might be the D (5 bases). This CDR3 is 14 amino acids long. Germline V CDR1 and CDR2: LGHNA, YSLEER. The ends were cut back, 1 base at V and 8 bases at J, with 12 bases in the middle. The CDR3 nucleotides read TGCGCCAGCAGCCAAGTCCAGGGTTGGGACACCATATATTTT. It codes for CASSQVQGWDTIYF.

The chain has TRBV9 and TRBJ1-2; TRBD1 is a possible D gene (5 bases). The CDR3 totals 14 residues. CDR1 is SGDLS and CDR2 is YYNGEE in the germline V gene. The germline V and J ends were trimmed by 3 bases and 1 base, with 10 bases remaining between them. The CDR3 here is CASSDQGGNYGYTF. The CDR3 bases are TGTGCCAGCAGCGACCAGGGTGGTAACTATGGCTACACCTTC. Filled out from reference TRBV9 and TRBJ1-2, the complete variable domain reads DSGVTQTPKHLITATGQRVTLRCSPRSGDLSVYWYQQSLDQGLQFLIQYYNGEERAKGNILERFSAQQFPDLHSELNLSSLELGDSALYFCASSDQGGNYGYTFGSGTRLTVV.

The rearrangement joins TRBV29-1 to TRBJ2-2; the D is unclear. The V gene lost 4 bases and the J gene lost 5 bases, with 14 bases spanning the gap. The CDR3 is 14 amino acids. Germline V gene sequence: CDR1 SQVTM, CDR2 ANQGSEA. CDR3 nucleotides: TGCAGCGTTGGGGCAGGCCAATTAACCGGGGAGCTGTTTTTT. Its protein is CSVGAGQLTGELFF.

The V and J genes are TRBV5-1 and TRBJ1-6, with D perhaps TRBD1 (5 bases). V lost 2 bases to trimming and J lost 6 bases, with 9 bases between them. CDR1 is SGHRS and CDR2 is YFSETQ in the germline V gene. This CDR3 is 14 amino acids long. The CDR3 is CASSFARANSPLHF. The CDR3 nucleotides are TGCGCCAGCAGCTTCGCCAGGGCTAATTCACCCCTCCACTTT.

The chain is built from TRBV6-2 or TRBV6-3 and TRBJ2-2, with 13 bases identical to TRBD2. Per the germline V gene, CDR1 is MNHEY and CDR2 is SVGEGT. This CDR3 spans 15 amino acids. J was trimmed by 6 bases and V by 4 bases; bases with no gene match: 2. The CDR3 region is CASSFTSGGAGELFF. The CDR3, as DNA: TGTGCCAGCAGTTTCACTAGCGGGGGGGCCGGGGAGCTGTTTTTT.

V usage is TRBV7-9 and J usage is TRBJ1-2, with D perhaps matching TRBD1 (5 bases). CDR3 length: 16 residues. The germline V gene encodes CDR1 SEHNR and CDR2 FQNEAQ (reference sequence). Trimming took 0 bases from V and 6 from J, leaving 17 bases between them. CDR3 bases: TGTGCCAGCAGCTTAGCGTCCACCCAGGGTTCTCATGGCTACACCTTC. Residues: CASSLASTQGSHGYTF.

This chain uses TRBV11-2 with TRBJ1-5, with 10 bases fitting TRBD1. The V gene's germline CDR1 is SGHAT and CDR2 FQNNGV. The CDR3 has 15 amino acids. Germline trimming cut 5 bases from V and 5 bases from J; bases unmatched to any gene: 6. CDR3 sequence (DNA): TGTGCCAGCAGCCAAGGGACAGGGGTGGATCAGCCCCAGCATTTT. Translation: CASSQGTGVDQPQHF.

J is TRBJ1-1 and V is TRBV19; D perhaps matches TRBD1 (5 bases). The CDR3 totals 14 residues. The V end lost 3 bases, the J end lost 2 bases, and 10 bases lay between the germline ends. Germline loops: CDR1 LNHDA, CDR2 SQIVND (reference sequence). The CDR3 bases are TGTGCCAGTAGTATTGGAGACAGCAACACTGAAGCTTTCTTT. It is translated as CASSIGDSNTEAFF.

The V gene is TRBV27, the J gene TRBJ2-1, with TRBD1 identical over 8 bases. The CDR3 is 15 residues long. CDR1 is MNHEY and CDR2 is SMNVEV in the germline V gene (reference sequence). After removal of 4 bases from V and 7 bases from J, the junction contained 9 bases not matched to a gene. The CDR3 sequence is CASSSRTGYGNEQFF. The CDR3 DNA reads TGTGCCAGCAGTTCGCGGACAGGGTATGGGAATGAGCAGTTCTTC.

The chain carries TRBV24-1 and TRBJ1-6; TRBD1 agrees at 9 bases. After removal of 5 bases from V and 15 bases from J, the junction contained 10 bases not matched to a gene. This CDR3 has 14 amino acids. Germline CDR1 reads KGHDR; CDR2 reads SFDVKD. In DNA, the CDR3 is TGTGCCACCAGTGCGGGACAGGGAATAGGGGGCCTCCACTTT. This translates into CATSAGQGIGGLHF.

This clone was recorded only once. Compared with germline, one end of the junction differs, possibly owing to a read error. The CDR3 is CASSQDGLAPTFQF. CDR3 nucleotide sequence: TGCGCCAGCAGCCAAGATGGACTGGCCCCCACATTCCAATTC. V gene TRBV4-1 combines with J gene TRBJ2-7, with a possible D match to TRBD2 (5 bases). CDR1 and CDR2 from the germline V gene are MGHRA and YSYEKL. This CDR3 spans 14 amino acids.

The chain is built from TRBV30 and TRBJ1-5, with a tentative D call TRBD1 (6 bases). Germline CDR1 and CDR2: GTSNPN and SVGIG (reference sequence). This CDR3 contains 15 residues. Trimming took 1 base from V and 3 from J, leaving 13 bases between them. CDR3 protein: CAWSGGRGINQPQHF. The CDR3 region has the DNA TGTGCCTGGAGTGGCGGTAGGGGGATCAATCAGCCCCAGCATTTT. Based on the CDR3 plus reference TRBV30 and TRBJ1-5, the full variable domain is SQTIHQWPATLVQPVGSPLSLECTVEGTSNPNLYWYRQAAGRGLQLLFYSVGIGQISSEVPQNLSASRPQDRQFILSSKKLLLSDSGFYLCAWSGGRGINQPQHFGDGTRLSIL.

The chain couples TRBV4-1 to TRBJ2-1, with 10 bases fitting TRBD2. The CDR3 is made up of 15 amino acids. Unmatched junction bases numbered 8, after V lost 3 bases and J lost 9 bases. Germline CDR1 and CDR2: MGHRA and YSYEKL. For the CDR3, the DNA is TGCGCCAGCAGCCATAGGCTAGCGGGGGCTGTTGAGCAGTTCTTC. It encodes CASSHRLAGAVEQFF.

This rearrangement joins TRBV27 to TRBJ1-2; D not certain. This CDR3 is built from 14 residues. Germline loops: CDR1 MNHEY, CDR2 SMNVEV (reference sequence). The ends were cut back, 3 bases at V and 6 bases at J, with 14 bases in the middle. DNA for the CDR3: TGTGCCAGCAGTTTTGCGGCGGCAGTAGATGGCTACACCTTC. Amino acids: CASSFAAAVDGYTF.

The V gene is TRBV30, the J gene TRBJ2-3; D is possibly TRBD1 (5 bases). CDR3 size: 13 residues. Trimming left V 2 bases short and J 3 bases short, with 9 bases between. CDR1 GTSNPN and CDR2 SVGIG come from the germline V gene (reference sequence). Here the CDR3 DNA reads TGTGCCTGGAGTCCCGACAGTACAGATACGCAGTATTTT. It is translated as CAWSPDSTDTQYF.

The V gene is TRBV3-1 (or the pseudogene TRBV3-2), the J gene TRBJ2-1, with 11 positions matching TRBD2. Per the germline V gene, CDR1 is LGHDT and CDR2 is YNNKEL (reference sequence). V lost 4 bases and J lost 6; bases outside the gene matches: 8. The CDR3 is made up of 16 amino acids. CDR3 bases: TGTGCCAGCAGCCGCAAGACAGGACTAGCGGGCAATGAGCAGTTCTTC. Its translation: CASSRKTGLAGNEQFF.

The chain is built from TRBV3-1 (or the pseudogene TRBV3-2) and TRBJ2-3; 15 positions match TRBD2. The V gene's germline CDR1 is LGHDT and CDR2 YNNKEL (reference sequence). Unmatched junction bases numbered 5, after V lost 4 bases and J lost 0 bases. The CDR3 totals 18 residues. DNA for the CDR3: TGTGCCAGCAGCCTGGGACTAGCGGGGGGCTTTAGCACAGATACGCAGTATTTT. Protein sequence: CASSLGLAGGFSTDTQYF.

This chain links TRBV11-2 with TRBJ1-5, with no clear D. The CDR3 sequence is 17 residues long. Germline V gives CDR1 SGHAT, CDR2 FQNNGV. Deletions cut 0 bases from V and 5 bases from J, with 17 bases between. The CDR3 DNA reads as TGTGCCAGCAGCTTAGATCCCGGCGGAATAGGCCATCAGCCCCAGCATTTT. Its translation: CASSLDPGGIGHQPQHF.

CDR3 residues: CASSQDPRGGEQFF. The DNA of the CDR3 is TGCGCCAGCAGCCAAGACCCTCGGGGGGGTGAGCAGTTCTTC. The chain links TRBV4-3 to TRBJ2-1; 8 nucleotides line up with TRBD2. Per the germline V gene, CDR1 is LGHNA and CDR2 is YSLEER. The CDR3 runs to 14 residues. With V trimmed by 0 bases and J by 9 bases, 4 bases remained unmatched.

This CDR3 reads CASSEYNSDRGAGNTIYF. The CDR3 coding sequence is TGTGCCAGCAGTGAATATAACTCAGACAGGGGAGCTGGAAACACCATATATTTT. J is TRBJ1-3 and V is TRBV25-1, with 8 bases lining up with TRBD1. The CDR3 has 18 amino acids. J gave up 2 bases and V 0 bases, and 9 bases lay outside the gene matches. Germline CDR1 reads MGHDK; CDR2 reads SYGVNS.

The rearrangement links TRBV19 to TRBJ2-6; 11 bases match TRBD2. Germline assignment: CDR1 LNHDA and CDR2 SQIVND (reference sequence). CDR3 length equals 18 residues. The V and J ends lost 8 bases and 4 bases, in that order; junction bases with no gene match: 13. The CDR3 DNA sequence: TGTGCCAGTTCGCGACTAGCGGGGCAGCCCATCGGGGCCAACGTCCTGACTTTC. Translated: CASSRLAGQPIGANVLTF.

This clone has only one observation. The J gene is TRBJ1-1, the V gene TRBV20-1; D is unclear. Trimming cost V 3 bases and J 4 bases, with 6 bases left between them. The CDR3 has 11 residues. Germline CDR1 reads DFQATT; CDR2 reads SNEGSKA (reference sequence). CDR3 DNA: TGCAGTGCTAGTTACGGCACTGAAGCTTTCTTT. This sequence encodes CSASYGTEAFF.